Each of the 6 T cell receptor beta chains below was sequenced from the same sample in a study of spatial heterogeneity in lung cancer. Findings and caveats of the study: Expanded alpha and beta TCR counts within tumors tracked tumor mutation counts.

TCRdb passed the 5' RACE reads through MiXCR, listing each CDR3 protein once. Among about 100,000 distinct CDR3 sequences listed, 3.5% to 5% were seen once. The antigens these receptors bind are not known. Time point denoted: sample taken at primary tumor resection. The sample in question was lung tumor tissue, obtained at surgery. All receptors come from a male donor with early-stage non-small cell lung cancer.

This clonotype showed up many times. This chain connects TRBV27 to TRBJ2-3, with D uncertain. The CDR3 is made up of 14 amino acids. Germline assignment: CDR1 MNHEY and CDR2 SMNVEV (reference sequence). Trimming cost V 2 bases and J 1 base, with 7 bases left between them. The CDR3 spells CASSLMAGTDTQYF. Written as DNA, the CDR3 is TGTGCCAGCAGTTTAATGGCGGGCACAGATACGCAGTATTTT.

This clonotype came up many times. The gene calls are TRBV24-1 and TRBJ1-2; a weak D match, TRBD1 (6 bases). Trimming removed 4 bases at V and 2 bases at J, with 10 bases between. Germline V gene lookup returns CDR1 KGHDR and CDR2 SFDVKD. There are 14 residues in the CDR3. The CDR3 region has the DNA TGTGCCACCAGTGAGGCTACAGGGAACTATGGCTACACCTTC. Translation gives CATSEATGNYGYTF.

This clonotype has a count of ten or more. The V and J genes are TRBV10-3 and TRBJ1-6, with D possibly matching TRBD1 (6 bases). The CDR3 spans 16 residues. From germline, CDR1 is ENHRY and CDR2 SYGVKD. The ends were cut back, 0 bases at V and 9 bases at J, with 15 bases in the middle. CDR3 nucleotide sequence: TGTGCCATCAGTGAGTCGTATACTTCCAGGGGTTCACCCCTCCACTTT. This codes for CAISESYTSRGSPLHF.

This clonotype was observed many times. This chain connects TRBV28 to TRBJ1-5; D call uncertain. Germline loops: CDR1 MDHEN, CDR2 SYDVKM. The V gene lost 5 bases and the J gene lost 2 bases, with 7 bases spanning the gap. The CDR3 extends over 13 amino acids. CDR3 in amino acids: CASSGLGNQPQHF. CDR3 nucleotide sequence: TGTGCCAGCAGTGGCCTTGGCAATCAGCCCCAGCATTTT.

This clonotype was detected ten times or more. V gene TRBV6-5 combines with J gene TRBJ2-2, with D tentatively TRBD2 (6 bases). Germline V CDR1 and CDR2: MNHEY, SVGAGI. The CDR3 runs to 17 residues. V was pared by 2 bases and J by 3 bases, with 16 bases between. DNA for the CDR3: TGTGCCAGCAGTTACATTTTCGGGGGAACAGACACCGGGGAGCTGTTTTTT. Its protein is CASSYIFGGTDTGELFF.

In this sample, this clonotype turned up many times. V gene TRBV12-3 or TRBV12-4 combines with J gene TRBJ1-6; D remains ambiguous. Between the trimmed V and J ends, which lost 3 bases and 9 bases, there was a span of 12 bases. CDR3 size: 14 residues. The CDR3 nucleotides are TGTGCCAGCAGTTTTAGGGTGCGAGGTTCACCCCTCCACTTT. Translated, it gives CASSFRVRGSPLHF.